The subject of this entry is one TCR beta chain. This sample was included in a study of blood T cell repertoires in COVID-19. For the study at large: Researchers got acute and convalescent COVID-19 samples from the United States, Italy and Spain.

The CDR3 totals 15 residues. Germline V gene sequence: CDR1 ENHRY, CDR2 SYGVKD. V shed 2 bases and J 8 bases; nucleotides not matched to a gene: 7. In the source study's methods: Amplification of reference gene primers provided the estimated nucleated cell counts. Repertoires were generated with immunoSEQ multiplex PCR, while TCRdb's copy carries only in-frame clones and drops some. From that table come the V and J calls and clone size; the DNA was used to work out D and trimming. The sample consists of 70,000 or so clones, about nine tenths of them appearing once. The chain employs TRBV10-3 and TRBJ2-1; TRBD2 agrees at 9 bases. The sequence derives from a woman aged 60-70 years with acute or convalescent COVID-19. Sequencing input: peripheral blood. CDR3 residues: CAISETAGGPHEQFF. The CDR3 coding sequence is TGTGCCATCAGTGAGACGGCGGGGGGGCCCCATGAGCAGTTCTTC.